The source of this T cell receptor (beta chain) is a study of regulatory T cells. The primer mix had 52 TRBV and 13 TRBJ primers. Some clones are missing from TCRdb's copy, which holds only in-frame ones; the method was immunoSEQ multiplex PCR. The sample yields 30,000 to 40,000 clones, over 90% seen once. Worth noting for this clone: Its antigen is undetermined.

Broader study findings: In CD3G-deficient patients, conventional CD4+ T cells were enriched for hydrophobic CDR3 residues at positions 6 and 7. In patients, unique TRB V-J pairs were restricted and V/J usage skewed, especially in Tregs.

Sorting split CD4+ cells into CD25-high CD127-low Tregs and CD25-low CD127-high conventional T cells. The material sequenced was conventional CD4+ T cells sorted from blood. The source is a child younger than 10 with CD3G deficiency.

Here the CDR3 DNA reads TGTGCCAGCAGCTTTAGAGAAGAAGAGACCCAGTACTTC. It yields the protein CASSFREEETQYF. V gene TRBV7-6 combines with J gene TRBJ2-5; D is uncertain. The CDR3 loop spans 13 amino acids. Germline V gene lookup returns CDR1 SGHVS and CDR2 FNYEAQ. Trimming removed 3 bases at V and 3 bases at J, with 8 bases between.